This T cell receptor beta chain came from a study of T cells after yellow fever vaccination. TCRdb analysed the 5' RACE reads with MiXCR anew, one entry per CDR3 protein. The sample gives around 250,000 distinct CDR3 sequences, around 4.9% of which show up once; roughly 3.3% is in the top ten. Overall study results and limits: Most primary-vaccination clones recurred post-booster (more than 95% CD4, roughly 90% CD8).

The sample holds many counts of this clonotype. What it binds is not known. Looked up from germline, CDR1 is SGHVS and CDR2 is FQNEAQ. This CDR3 comprises 17 residues. With 5 bases removed from V and 0 bases from J, the gap between germline ends came to 18 bases. The sequence derives from a young man who received the YFV17D yellow fever vaccine. The rearrangement joins TRBV7-8 to TRBJ2-3, with D maybe TRBD2 (6 bases). The starting material was CD4+ T cells sorted from PBMCs, obtained on the day of the yellow fever booster vaccination. The CDR3 here is CASSLPSGAASTDTQYF. The CDR3 region has the DNA TGTGCCAGCAGCCTACCTTCGGGAGCGGCTAGCACAGATACGCAGTATTTT.